This passage covers 15 T cell receptor beta chains from one sample sequenced in a study of response to subunit inactivated influenza vaccine. TCRdb re-analysed the RT-PCR reads in MiXCR, keeping a single row per CDR3 protein. Of just under 550,000 distinct CDR3 sequences in the sample, around a quarter were seen once. This sample was also put to use in a study of T cells expressing NK-cell markers. As reported in that work: TCR beta cDNA was generated via 5'RACE template switching incorporating UMIs.

Sequencing was performed on CD4+ T cells sorted from PBMCs, taken 11 to 12 days after vaccination. The receptors originated from a man aged 50-60 years who received an inactivated influenza vaccine.

V usage is TRBV6-1 and J usage is TRBJ2-3; 10 bases match TRBD2. The CDR3 consists of 15 residues. The V gene end was trimmed by 6 bases and the J gene end by 2 bases; junction bases not matched to a gene: 5. The germline CDR1 and CDR2 sequences are MNHNS and SASEGT. CDR3: CASSTSGAYTDTQYF. The CDR3 DNA sequence: TGTGCCAGCAGCACTAGCGGGGCGTACACAGATACGCAGTATTTT.

This rearrangement joins TRBV12-3 or TRBV12-4 to TRBJ1-4, with unresolved D. The CDR3 totals 16 residues. V was clipped by 5 bases and J by 3 bases, with 16 bases between them. For the CDR3, the DNA is TGTGCCAGCAGTCCCCGGGCCGCCACAGCTAATGAAAAACTGTTTTTT. Protein sequence: CASSPRAATANEKLFF.

This clonotype appeared a few times. The chain combines TRBV30 with TRBJ2-3, with TRBD1 matching over 7 bases. Unmatched junction bases numbered 0, after V lost 0 bases and J lost 3 bases. Germline V gene lookup returns CDR1 GTSNPN and CDR2 SVGIG (reference sequence). This CDR3 comprises 13 residues. CDR3: CAWSVQGTDTQYF. The DNA for the CDR3 is TGTGCCTGGAGTGTACAGGGGACAGATACGCAGTATTTT. The full variable domain, its missing parts supplied by reference TRBV30 and TRBJ2-3, is SQTIHQWPATLVQPVGSPLSLECTVEGTSNPNLYWYRQAAGRGLQLLFYSVGIGQISSEVPQNLSASRPQDRQFILSSKKLLLSDSGFYLCAWSVQGTDTQYFGPGTRLTVL.

Many counts were recorded for this clonotype. This chain connects TRBV7-6 to TRBJ2-5; no reliable D call. CDR1 and CDR2 from the germline V gene are SGHVS and FNYEAQ. The CDR3 covers 15 residues. The ends were cut back, 1 base at V and 2 bases at J, with 11 bases in the middle. The CDR3 reads CASSLEVPQQETQYF. In DNA, the CDR3 is TGTGCCAGCAGCTTAGAAGTCCCCCAACAAGAGACCCAGTACTTC.

This clonotype was observed a few times. The chain uses TRBV5-6 and TRBJ2-2; D perhaps matches TRBD2 (6 bases). V was trimmed by 3 bases and J by 3 bases, leaving 9 bases between them. Germline CDR1 SGHDT, CDR2 YYEEEE. The CDR3 sequence is 14 residues long. The CDR3 nucleotides are TGTGCCAGCAGCTGGGACTCCTACACCGGGGAGCTGTTTTTT. This gives the protein CASSWDSYTGELFF. The variable domain in full, completed from reference TRBV5-6 and TRBJ2-2, reads DAGVTQSPTHLIKTRGQQVTLRCSPKSGHDTVSWYQQALGQGPQFIFQYYEEEERQRGNFPDRFSGHQFPNYSSELNVNALLLGDSALYLCASSWDSYTGELFFGEGSRLTVL.

This clonotype was recorded many times. This chain links TRBV12-3 or TRBV12-4 with TRBJ2-1, with D possibly matching TRBD1 (6 bases). V lost 3 bases to trimming and J lost 9 bases, with 12 bases between them. CDR3 length: 13 amino acids. The DNA for the CDR3 is TGTGCCAGCAGTTTTCCTACAGGGATTGAGCAGTTCTTC. It encodes CASSFPTGIEQFF.

The chain has TRBV29-1 and TRBJ2-2; maybe TRBD1 (6 bases). The CDR3 has 15 residues. V lost 4 bases and J lost 3, with 15 bases in between. Germline lookup yields CDR1 SQVTM and CDR2 ANQGSEA. DNA of the CDR3: TGCAGCGTTGGGACAGCTCACTCAGACACCGGGGAGCTGTTTTTT. This sequence encodes CSVGTAHSDTGELFF.

This clonotype was counted between two and nine times. CDR3 sequence: CSARVGGTQTTGELFF. CDR3 DNA sequence: TGCAGTGCTAGAGTTGGGGGGACCCAGACCACCGGGGAGCTGTTTTTT. The chain has TRBV20-1 and TRBJ2-2; tentative D call: TRBD2 (6 bases). The length of the CDR3 is 16 residues. With 1 base removed from V and 4 bases from J, the gap between germline ends came to 16 bases. In germline, CDR1 is DFQATT, CDR2 SNEGSKA (reference sequence).

The J gene is TRBJ1-1, the V gene TRBV20-1; TRBD1 matches at 7 bases. The CDR3 length is 13 residues. Looked up from germline, CDR1 is DFQATT and CDR2 is SNEGSKA (reference sequence). The trim removed 5 bases at V and 4 bases at J, leaving 7 bases unmatched. CDR3 sequence (DNA): TGCAGTGCTCCCAGGGGGTTTAGCACTGAAGCTTTCTTT. Translating it yields CSAPRGFSTEAFF.

The chain is built from TRBV28 and TRBJ1-4, with D possibly being TRBD1 (5 bases). V dropped 5 bases and J dropped 6 bases, with 10 bases sitting between them. CDR3 length equals 13 residues. The germline V gene has CDR1 MDHEN and CDR2 SYDVKM. The chain's CDR3 is CASSRRDYEKLFF. CDR3 in DNA: TGTGCCAGCAGTCGGAGGGACTATGAAAAACTGTTTTTT.

The chain carries TRBV9 and TRBJ2-7; 9 nucleotides align to TRBD1. This CDR3 has 14 amino acids. Germline CDR1 SGDLS, CDR2 YYNGEE. Trimming took 2 bases from V and 5 from J; bases not matched to a gene: 5. CDR3 loop: CASSVGRTGDEQYF. The CDR3, as DNA: TGTGCCAGCAGCGTCGGAAGGACAGGGGACGAGCAGTACTTC. Supplemented by reference TRBV9 and TRBJ2-7, the full variable domain reads DSGVTQTPKHLITATGQRVTLRCSPRSGDLSVYWYQQSLDQGLQFLIQYYNGEERAKGNILERFSAQQFPDLHSELNLSSLELGDSALYFCASSVGRTGDEQYFGPGTRLTVT.

There are a few counts of this clonotype. This rearrangement joins TRBV20-1 to TRBJ1-2, with 9 nucleotides matching TRBD1. The ends lost 5 bases at V and 9 bases at J; junction bases unmatched: 10. CDR1 is DFQATT and CDR2 is SNEGSKA in the germline V gene (reference sequence). This CDR3 contains 13 residues. This CDR3 reads CSAGTGSLNSYTF. Here the CDR3 DNA reads TGCAGTGCTGGGACAGGGTCCCTCAATAGCTACACCTTC.

This clonotype has at least ten counts. The rearrangement links TRBV5-6 to TRBJ2-7; D unresolved. CDR1 and CDR2 from the germline V gene are SGHDT and YYEEEE. V dropped 2 bases and J dropped 5 bases, with 11 bases sitting between them. The CDR3 extends over 13 amino acids. In DNA form, the CDR3 reads TGTGCCAGCAGCTTATGGGGATGGAACGAGCAGTACTTC. Its protein product is CASSLWGWNEQYF.

This rearrangement joins TRBV7-8 to TRBJ2-2; possibly TRBD1 for D (5 bases). Germline assignment: CDR1 SGHVS and CDR2 FQNEAQ. Trimming shortened V by 5 bases and J by 4 bases, and 14 bases separated the two germline ends. The CDR3 extends over 15 amino acids. The CDR3 coding sequence is TGTGCCAGCAGCGAATCAGGGTTGGGCACCGGGGAGCTGTTTTTT. Translating it yields CASSESGLGTGELFF. Complete variable domain (other parts from reference TRBV7-8 and TRBJ2-2): GAGVSQSPRYKVAKRGQDVALRCDPISGHVSLFWYQQALGQGPEFLTYFQNEAQLDKSGLPSDRFFAERPEGSVSTLKIQRTQQEDSAVYLCASSESGLGTGELFFGEGSRLTVL.

The rearrangement links TRBV7-9 to TRBJ2-7; 7 bases map to TRBD2. V gave up 5 bases and J gave up 6 bases; unmatched junction bases: 10. Germline values: CDR1 SEHNR, CDR2 FQNEAQ (reference sequence). The CDR3 spans 14 residues. The CDR3: CASSQRDYSSEQYF. CDR3 DNA sequence: TGTGCCAGCAGCCAAAGGGACTACTCTTCCGAGCAGTACTTC.